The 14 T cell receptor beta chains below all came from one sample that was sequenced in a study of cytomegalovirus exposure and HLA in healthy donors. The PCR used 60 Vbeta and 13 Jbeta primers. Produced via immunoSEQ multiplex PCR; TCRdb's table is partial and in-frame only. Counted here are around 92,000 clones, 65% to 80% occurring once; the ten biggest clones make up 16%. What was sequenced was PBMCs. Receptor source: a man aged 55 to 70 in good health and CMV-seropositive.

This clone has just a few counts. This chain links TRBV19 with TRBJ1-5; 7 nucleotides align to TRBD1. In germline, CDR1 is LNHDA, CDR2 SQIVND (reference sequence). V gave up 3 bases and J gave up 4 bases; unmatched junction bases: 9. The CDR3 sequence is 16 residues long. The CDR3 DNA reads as TGTGCCAGTAGTATTCCGTGGAGGGGGCGGAATCAGCCCCAGCATTTT. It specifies CASSIPWRGRNQPQHF.

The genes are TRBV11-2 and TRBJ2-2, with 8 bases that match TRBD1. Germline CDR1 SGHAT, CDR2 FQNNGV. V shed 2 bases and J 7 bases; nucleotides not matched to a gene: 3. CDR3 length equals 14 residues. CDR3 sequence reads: CASSLSGTGGELFF. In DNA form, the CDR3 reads TGTGCCAGCAGCTTATCGGGGACAGGCGGGGAGCTGTTTTTT.

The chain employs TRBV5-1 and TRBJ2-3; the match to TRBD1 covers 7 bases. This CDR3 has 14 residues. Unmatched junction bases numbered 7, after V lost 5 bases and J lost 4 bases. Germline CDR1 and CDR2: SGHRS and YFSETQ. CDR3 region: CASSWGRGSDTQYF. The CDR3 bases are TGCGCCAGCAGTTGGGGCAGGGGGTCAGATACGCAGTATTTT.

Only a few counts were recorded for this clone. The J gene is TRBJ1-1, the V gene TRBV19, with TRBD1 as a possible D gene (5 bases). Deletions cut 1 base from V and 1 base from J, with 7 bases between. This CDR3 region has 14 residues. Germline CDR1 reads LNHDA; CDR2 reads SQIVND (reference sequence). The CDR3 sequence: CASSIGQPNTEAFF. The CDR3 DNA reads TGTGCCAGTAGTATAGGACAGCCGAACACTGAAGCTTTCTTT.

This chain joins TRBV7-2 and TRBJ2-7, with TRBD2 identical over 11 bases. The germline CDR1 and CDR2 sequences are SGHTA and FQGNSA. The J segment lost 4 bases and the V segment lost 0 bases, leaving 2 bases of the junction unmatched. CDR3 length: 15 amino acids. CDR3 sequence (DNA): TGTGCCAGCAGCTTAGCGACTAGCGGGGCTTACGAGCAGTACTTC. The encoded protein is CASSLATSGAYEQYF.

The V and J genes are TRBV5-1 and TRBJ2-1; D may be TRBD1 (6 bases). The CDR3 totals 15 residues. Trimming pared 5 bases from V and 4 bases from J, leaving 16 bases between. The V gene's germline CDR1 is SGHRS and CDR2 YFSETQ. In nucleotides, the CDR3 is TGCGCCAGCAGTCCCCCCGGGACAAGGTACAATGAGCAGTTCTTC. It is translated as CASSPPGTRYNEQFF. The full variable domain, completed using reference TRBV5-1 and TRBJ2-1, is KAGVTQTPRYLIKTRGQQVTLSCSPISGHRSVSWYQQTPGQGLQFLFEYFSETQRNKGNFPGRFSGRQFSNSRSEMNVSTLELGDSALYLCASSPPGTRYNEQFFGPGTRLTVL.

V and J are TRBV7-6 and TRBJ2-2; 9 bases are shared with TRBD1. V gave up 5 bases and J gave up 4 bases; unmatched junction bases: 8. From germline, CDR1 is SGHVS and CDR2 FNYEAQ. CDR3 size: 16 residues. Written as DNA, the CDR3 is TGTGCCAGCAGCCCCACAGGGGGCATCGGCACCGGGGAGCTGTTTTTT. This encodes CASSPTGGIGTGELFF.

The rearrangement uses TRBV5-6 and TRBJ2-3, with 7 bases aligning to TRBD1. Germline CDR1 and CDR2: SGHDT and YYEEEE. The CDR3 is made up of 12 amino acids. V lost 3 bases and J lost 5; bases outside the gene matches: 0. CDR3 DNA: TGTGCCAGCAGCTGGGACAGAGATACGCAGTATTTT. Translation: CASSWDRDTQYF.

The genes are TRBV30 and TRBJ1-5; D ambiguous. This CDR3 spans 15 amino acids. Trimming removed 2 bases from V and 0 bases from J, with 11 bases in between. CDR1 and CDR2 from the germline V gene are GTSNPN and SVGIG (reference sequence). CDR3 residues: CAWSPNESSNQPQHF. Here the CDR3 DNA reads TGTGCCTGGAGTCCCAACGAGAGTAGCAATCAGCCCCAGCATTTT.

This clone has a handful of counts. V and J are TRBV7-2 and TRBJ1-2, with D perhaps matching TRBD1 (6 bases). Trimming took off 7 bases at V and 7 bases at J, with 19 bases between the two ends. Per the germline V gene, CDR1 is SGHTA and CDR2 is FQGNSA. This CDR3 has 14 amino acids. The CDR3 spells CASTPGQTTGGYTF. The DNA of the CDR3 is TGTGCCAGCACCCCTGGACAGACTACTGGTGGCTACACCTTC.

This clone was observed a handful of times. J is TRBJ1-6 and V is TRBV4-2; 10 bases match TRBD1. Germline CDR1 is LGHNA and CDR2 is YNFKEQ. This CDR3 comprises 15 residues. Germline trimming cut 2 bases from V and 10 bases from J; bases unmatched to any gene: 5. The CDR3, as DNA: TGTGCCAGCAGCCAACGGACAGGGGGTTTCTCACCCCTCCACTTT. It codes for CASSQRTGGFSPLHF.

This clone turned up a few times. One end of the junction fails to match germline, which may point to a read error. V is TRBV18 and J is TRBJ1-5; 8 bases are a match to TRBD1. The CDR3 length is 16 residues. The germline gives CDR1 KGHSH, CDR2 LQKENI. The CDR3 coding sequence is TGTGCCAGCTCACCCCTTGGACAGGGACTGAATCGGCCCCAGCATTTT. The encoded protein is CASSPLGQGLNRPQHF.

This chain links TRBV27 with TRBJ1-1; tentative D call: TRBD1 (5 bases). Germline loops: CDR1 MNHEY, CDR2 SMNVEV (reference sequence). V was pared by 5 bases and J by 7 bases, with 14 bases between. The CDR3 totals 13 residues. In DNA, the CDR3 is TGTGCCAGCAGTAAAGGGGCAGGGATTGAAGCTTTCTTT. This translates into CASSKGAGIEAFF.

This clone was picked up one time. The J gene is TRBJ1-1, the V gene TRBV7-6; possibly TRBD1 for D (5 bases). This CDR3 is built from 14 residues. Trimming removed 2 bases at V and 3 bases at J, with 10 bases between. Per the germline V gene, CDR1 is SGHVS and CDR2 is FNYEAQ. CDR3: CASSLTAGYTEAFF. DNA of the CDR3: TGTGCCAGCAGCTTAACGGCAGGGTACACTGAAGCTTTCTTT.